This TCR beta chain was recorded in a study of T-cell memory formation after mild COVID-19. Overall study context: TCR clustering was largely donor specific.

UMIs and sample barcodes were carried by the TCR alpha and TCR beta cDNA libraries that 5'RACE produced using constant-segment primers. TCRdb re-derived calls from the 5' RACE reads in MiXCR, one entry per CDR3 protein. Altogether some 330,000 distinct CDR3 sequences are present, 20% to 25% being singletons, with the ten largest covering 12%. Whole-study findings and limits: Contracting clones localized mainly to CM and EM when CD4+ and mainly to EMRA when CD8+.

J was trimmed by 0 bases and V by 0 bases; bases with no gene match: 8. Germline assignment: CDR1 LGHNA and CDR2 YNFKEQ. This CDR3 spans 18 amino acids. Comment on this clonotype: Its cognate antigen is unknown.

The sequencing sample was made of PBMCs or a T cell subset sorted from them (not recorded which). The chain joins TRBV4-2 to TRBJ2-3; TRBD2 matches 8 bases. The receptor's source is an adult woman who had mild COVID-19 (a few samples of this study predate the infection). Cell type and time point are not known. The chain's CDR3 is CASSQDPPTSASTDTQYF. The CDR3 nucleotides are TGTGCCAGCAGCCAAGATCCGCCGACTAGCGCAAGCACAGATACGCAGTATTTT.